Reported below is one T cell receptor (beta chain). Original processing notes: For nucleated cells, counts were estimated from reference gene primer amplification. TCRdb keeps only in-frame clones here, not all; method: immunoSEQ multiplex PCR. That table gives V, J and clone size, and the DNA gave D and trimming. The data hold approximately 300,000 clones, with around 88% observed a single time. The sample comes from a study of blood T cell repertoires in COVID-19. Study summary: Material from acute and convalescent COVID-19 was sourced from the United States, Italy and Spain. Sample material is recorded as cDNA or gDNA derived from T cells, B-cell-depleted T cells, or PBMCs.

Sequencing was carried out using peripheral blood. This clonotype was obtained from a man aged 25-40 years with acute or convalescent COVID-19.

CDR3 in DNA: TGTGCCAGCAGCCCGCCCGGTTCCACAGATACGCAGTATTTT. It translates to CASSPPGSTDTQYF. The chain joins TRBV5-8 to TRBJ2-3; unclear D gene. Germline assignment: CDR1 SGHTS and CDR2 YDEGEE. The ends were cut back, 4 bases at V and 2 bases at J, with 11 bases in the middle. The CDR3 has 14 residues.